Following are 7 T cell receptor beta chains from one sample sequenced in a study of TIL therapy for anti-PD-1-resistant metastatic lung cancer. The immunoSEQ assay was v3. The table came from immunoSEQ multiplex PCR; TCRdb's copy has only in-frame clones and leaves some out. The sample has tens of thousands of clones; about 86% are singletons. As to time point: pre-treatment sample, taken before nivolumab and TIL therapy. The sample consisted of blood, taken at baseline. These receptor sequences come from a person aged 25-85 years with non-small cell lung cancer.

J is TRBJ2-7 and V is TRBV4-2; 11 bases align to TRBD2. The V gene end was trimmed by 6 bases and the J gene end by 5 bases; junction bases not matched to a gene: 12. Germline-derived CDR1 and CDR2 are LGHNA and YNFKEQ. This CDR3 is built from 16 residues. CDR3 bases: TGTGCCAGCAGTCAGAAGGTAGCGGGAGGGTTTGACGAGCAGTACTTC. This encodes CASSQKVAGGFDEQYF.

The chain joins TRBV19 to TRBJ2-7, with 8 bases matching TRBD1. From germline, CDR1 is LNHDA and CDR2 SQIVND (reference sequence). V lost 2 bases, J lost 6 bases, and 6 bases stayed unmatched. This CDR3 is 14 amino acids long. The CDR3 loop reads CASSILDRGAEQYF. CDR3 nucleotides: TGTGCCAGTAGTATACTCGACAGGGGAGCCGAGCAGTACTTC. Together with reference TRBV19 and TRBJ2-7, the CDR3 gives the full variable domain: DGGITQSPKYLFRKEGQNVTLSCEQNLNHDAMYWYRQDPGQGLRLIYYSQIVNDFQKGDIAEGYSVSREKKESFPLTVTSAQKNPTAFYLCASSILDRGAEQYFGPGTRLTVT.

This clone was counted once. V gene TRBV19 combines with J gene TRBJ2-3; TRBD1 aligns across 9 bases. Germline lookup yields CDR1 LNHDA and CDR2 SQIVND (reference sequence). The CDR3 spans 16 residues. V lost 3 bases and J lost 2; bases outside the gene matches: 6. The DNA of the CDR3 is TGTGCCAGTAGTATTGATAGGACAGGGGCCACAGATACGCAGTATTTT. Residues: CASSIDRTGATDTQYF. The full variable domain, with the rest looked up from reference TRBV19 and TRBJ2-3, is DGGITQSPKYLFRKEGQNVTLSCEQNLNHDAMYWYRQDPGQGLRLIYYSQIVNDFQKGDIAEGYSVSREKKESFPLTVTSAQKNPTAFYLCASSIDRTGATDTQYFGPGTRLTVL.

This clone has just one count. The chain carries TRBV2 and TRBJ2-3, with D perhaps matching TRBD1 (6 bases). V lost 4 bases, J lost 3 bases, and 11 bases lay in between. Germline V gene data show CDR1 as SNHLY and CDR2 as FYNNEI. There are 14 residues in the CDR3. The CDR3 coding sequence is TGTGCCAGCAGTGGGACAGTGGTGACAGATACGCAGTATTTT. This codes for CASSGTVVTDTQYF.

J is TRBJ2-7 and V is TRBV10-3, with 9 positions matching TRBD1. Germline values: CDR1 ENHRY, CDR2 SYGVKD. The V gene end was trimmed by 11 bases and the J gene end by 1 base; junction bases not matched to a gene: 9. The CDR3 is 14 amino acids. The CDR3 nucleotides are TGTGCCTTATCCACCGGGACAGGGTCCTACGAGCAGTACTTC. Protein: CALSTGTGSYEQYF.

V gene TRBV7-2 combines with J gene TRBJ1-2; 7 bases align to TRBD1. Unmatched junction bases numbered 4, after V lost 2 bases and J lost 7 bases. Per the germline V gene, CDR1 is SGHTA and CDR2 is FQGNSA. The CDR3 loop spans 13 amino acids. In nucleotides, the CDR3 is TGTGCCAGCAGCTTAAGGGGGCGCAGTGGCTACACCTTC. Encoded protein: CASSLRGRSGYTF.

The chain links TRBV11-2 to TRBJ1-3; 9 nucleotides line up with TRBD1. The germline V gene encodes CDR1 SGHAT and CDR2 FQNNGV. This CDR3 spans 17 amino acids. V lost 4 bases and J lost 0; bases outside the gene matches: 7. CDR3: CASSSDRGSTSGNTIYF. The CDR3, as DNA: TGTGCCAGCAGCTCAGACAGGGGGTCCACCTCTGGAAACACCATATATTTT.